This TCR beta chain is drawn from a study of blood T cell repertoires in COVID-19 (dated by TCRdb to between 2020 and 2021). Background for the entire study: Collaborator samples came from the United States, Italy and Spain and covered acute and convalescent phases of COVID-19. The prospective study material was composed of cDNA or gDNA derived from T cells, B-cell-depleted T cells, or PBMCs. Deeply sampled blood TCRbeta repertoires from subjects exposed to, actively infected with, or recovered from COVID-19 were included in the dataset. The repertoires were released in a freely available public database meant as a resource for research on the immune response to SARS-CoV-2. The samples were drawn from two sources: the first 160 participants of the ongoing ImmuneRACE study, and over 1,000 subjects contributed by 6 global collaborators. Nearly every sample came with metadata listing a de-identified subject ID, COVID-19 status, age in years and sex. Where available, HLA class I and class II types were taken from metadata supplied by the sample provider and were not determined by assay-based typing.

TCRbeta CDR3 regions were amplified from genomic DNA using the immunoSEQ Assay, a bias-controlled multiplex PCR. Turning to the authors' computational methods: Nucleated cell counts per sample were estimated from amplification of reference gene primers within the assay. To quantify the absolute abundance of each unique TCRbeta CDR3 rearrangement, sequence reads were collapsed and filtered. Productive Simpson clonality was computed per sample as the square root of Simpson's diversity index over productive rearrangements. TCRdb provides this immuneACCESS table in a form limited to in-frame rearrangements. Some clones are lacking; in checked studies, under half of them reflect an unresolved V gene, and why the rest are absent is not known. The V and J calls and clone size were taken over from that table, and D and trimming were inferred from the DNA. This sample comprises 100,000 to 150,000 clones, roughly 90% of them detected only once. Roughly 2.2% of the sample rests with the top ten.

CDR1 and CDR2 (MNHEY, SVGAGI) derive from the germline V gene. The CDR3 holds 14 amino acids from the cysteine to the phenylalanine. Left in the record is the CDR3 DNA by itself, 42 bases read in frame from the first base. The V and J ends are trimmed by 2 bases and 4 bases, leaving 9 bases between them. With regard to this clone: Its antigen remains unidentified. The record has no base qualities; no much larger clone is one base away.

What the work shows at the level of the full study, not this receptor alone: The amount of clinical and demographic metadata varied by source and participant and was provided uncurated.

Whole blood was collected in K2EDTA tubes by collaborating institutions according to the institutions' own protocols. For TCRbeta analysis, collaborators shipped samples in one of three forms: frozen whole blood, isolated PBMCs, or DNA extracted from either of those sample types. The sequence joins TRBV6-5 to TRBJ1-3; TRBD1 might be the D gene, on 5 matching bases. The TCR comes from a man between 65 and 79 years old with active COVID-19. The sequenced sample was peripheral blood. The CDR3 sequence is CASSYGDYGNTIYF. Here is the DNA: TGTGCCAGCAGTTACGGGGACTACGGAAACACCATATATTTT.